The table lists the clone carrying this TCR beta chain with a count of one. Its cognate antigen is unknown. A read error may be the cause here, since a much bigger clone is one base away. The sample belongs to a study of T cells in Graves' hyperthyroidism and ophthalmopathy. TCR beta CDR3 sequences were amplified from RNA transcripts. With the HTBI primer set, the TCR CDR3 went through a first round of RT-PCR. TCRdb reprocessed the multiplex PCR reads with MiXCR, giving one entry per CDR3 protein. The table shows around 660,000 distinct CDR3 sequences, with 40% to 55% occurring only once. Lactation, pregnancy, other autoimmune disease or uncontrolled infection led to exclusion of patients. Overall study findings and caveats: Classification by a 13 V-J model distinguished ophthalmopathy from stable hyperthyroidism. Blood also showed most of the thyroid clonotypes that were expanded above 0.001.

Germline values: CDR1 SNHLY, CDR2 FYNNEI. The trim removed 11 bases at V and 5 bases at J, leaving 12 bases unmatched. The CDR3 extends over 13 amino acids. The gene calls are TRBV2 and TRBJ2-7; 7 nucleotides line up with TRBD1. Source material: peripheral blood or thyroid tissue (not recorded which). The clonotype was recovered from an adult man with Graves' disease, either hyperthyroidism or ophthalmopathy (not recorded which). The CDR3: CAGTWTGRNEQYF. DNA of the CDR3: TGTGCCGGCACATGGACAGGTCGGAACGAGCAGTACTTC. The complete variable domain, with remaining parts taken from reference TRBV2 and TRBJ2-7, reads EPEVTQTPSHQVTQMGQEVILRCVPISNHLYFYWYRQILGQKVEFLVSFYNNEISEKSEIFDDQFSVERPDGSNFTLKIRSTKLEDSAMYFCAGTWTGRNEQYFGPGTRLTVT.